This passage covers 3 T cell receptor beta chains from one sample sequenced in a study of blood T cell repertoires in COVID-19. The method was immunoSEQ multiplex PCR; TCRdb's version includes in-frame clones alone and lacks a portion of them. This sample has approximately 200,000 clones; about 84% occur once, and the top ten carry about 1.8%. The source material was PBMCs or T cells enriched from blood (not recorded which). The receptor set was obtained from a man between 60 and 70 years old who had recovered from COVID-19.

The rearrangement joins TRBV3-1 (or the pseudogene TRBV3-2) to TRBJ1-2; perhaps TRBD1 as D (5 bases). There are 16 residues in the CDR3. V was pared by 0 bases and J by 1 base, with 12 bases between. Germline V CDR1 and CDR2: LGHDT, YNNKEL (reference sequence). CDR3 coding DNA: TGTGCCAGCAGCCAAGAATTGGCAGGGTATAACTATGGCTACACCTTC. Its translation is CASSQELAGYNYGYTF.

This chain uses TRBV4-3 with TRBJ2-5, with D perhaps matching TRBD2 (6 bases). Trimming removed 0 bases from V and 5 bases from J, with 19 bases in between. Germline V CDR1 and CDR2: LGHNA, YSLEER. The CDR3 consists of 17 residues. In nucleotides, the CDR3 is TGCGCCAGCAGCCAAGATACCAGGTCTAGCCGGGGGGAGACCCAGTACTTC. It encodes CASSQDTRSSRGETQYF.

The DNA for the CDR3 is TGTGCCAGCAGTGAATTTTCGGGACAGGTCTACGAGCAGTACTTC. It translates to CASSEFSGQVYEQYF. V is TRBV2 and J is TRBJ2-7, with 8 bases lining up with TRBD1. The CDR3 totals 15 residues. Germline CDR1 and CDR2: SNHLY and FYNNEI. V lost 2 bases, J lost 3 bases, and 6 bases stayed unmatched.